These T cell receptor beta chains were read from a single sample in a study of T cell changes during pregnancy in multiple sclerosis. Here immunoSEQ multiplex PCR was the method, and the copy in TCRdb shows in-frame clones only, minus some. The sample lists tens of thousands of clones, approximately 90% seen once, with roughly an eighth in the top ten. The sequencing here drew on CD8+ T cells from peripheral blood mononuclear cells, taken in the first trimester of pregnancy. Every receptor here comes from a female donor with multiple sclerosis, enrolled in a pregnancy study. Both conserved end residues are part of each CDR3. The order of the fields is CDR3 DNA, CDR3 protein, J gene, D gene, V gene. The D gene is left open where the match is weak.

TGTGCCAGCAGTTTTTCTGGGGGCGATCAGCCCCAGCATTTT	CASSFSGGDQPQHF	TRBJ1-5	-	TRBV28
TGCGCCAGCAGCCAAGATAGGTTTAGCGGGTTCTACGAGCAGTACTTC	CASSQDRFSGFYEQYF	TRBJ2-7	TRBD2	TRBV4-1
TGTGCCAGCAGTTTATGGGGACAGGGAGATAACTATGGCTACACCTTC	CASSLWGQGDNYGYTF	TRBJ1-2	TRBD1	TRBV28
TGTGCCAGCAGCCGACCGGTCCACGGGACAGGGAACGAAAAACTGTTTTTT	CASSRPVHGTGNEKLFF	TRBJ1-4	TRBD1	TRBV28
TGTGCCAGCAGTTTTCGTCCGTCCTACGAGCAGTACTTC	CASSFRPSYEQYF	TRBJ2-7	-	TRBV27
TGTGCCAGCAGCCCCCCAGCGGCGGTTGAGCAGTTCTTC	CASSPPAAVEQFF	TRBJ2-1	-	TRBV27
TGTGCCAGCAGTTTAGCCTCCCGGGGGGGAACAACTGAAGCTTTCTTT	CASSLASRGGTTEAFF	TRBJ1-1	-	TRBV28
TGTGCCAGCAGCTTAGCGGGGTCTACCCCGGGATGGCAAGAGACCCAGTACTTC	CASSLAGSTPGWQETQYF	TRBJ2-5	-	TRBV7-8
TGTGCCAGCAGTGACCAGGACAGAATAGCTTTCTTT	CASSDQDRIAFF	TRBJ1-1	-	TRBV6-4
TGTGCCAGCAGCTCATTAACTAGCGGGTACGGGAATGAGCAGTTCTTC	CASSSLTSGYGNEQFF	TRBJ2-1	TRBD2	TRBV11-1
TGTGCCAGCAGCTTTTGGACAGGGGAGGAGACCCAGTACTTC	CASSFWTGEETQYF	TRBJ2-5	TRBD1	TRBV5-5